This TCR beta chain is drawn from a study of HIV-infected patients and healthy controls. Study-wide background: In most of the 16 patients, CD4 counts climbed slightly after three months but remained subnormal. CD8 counts did not change consistently during early therapy; the CD4:CD8 ratio climbed slightly. General observations from the study: A major limitation was that merely sixteen HIV-infected individuals were processed.

Comments on this clonotype: Its specificity is not known.

Whole blood was used without fractionation, so all unsorted peripheral T cells were included. cDNA was made from 500 ng RNA using alpha and beta constant primers. Alpha and beta chain libraries were made separately by chain-specific third strand synthesis with multiplexing indices. Two random hexamers, added before amplification and joined, formed each molecule's 12-nucleotide barcode. TCRdb used MiXCR to reprocess the 5' RACE reads, holding one entry per CDR3 protein. The repertoire includes about 6,400 distinct CDR3 sequences, roughly 9.7% of them detected once, and roughly a quarter sits in the top ten. The CDR3 runs 16 residues. V was cut by 10 bases and J by 4 bases, with 25 bases left in between. Looked up from germline, CDR1 is LNHDA and CDR2 is SQIVND (reference sequence).

The sample was blood, taken before antiretroviral therapy. The TCR originated in an adult with HIV infection. The chain carries TRBV19 and TRBJ1-2; D not resolved. The CDR3 bases are TGTGCCACCCGAGAGGCGTACGCTATCTCCTTCTATGGCTACACCTTC. Translating it yields CATREAYAISFYGYTF.